This entry lists 21 T cell receptor beta chains sequenced from one sample in a study of cytomegalovirus exposure and HLA in healthy donors. 13 Jbeta primers and 60 Vbeta primers were used for the PCR. Assay used: immunoSEQ multiplex PCR; TCRdb lists only in-frame clones, some missing. The data contain hundreds of thousands of clones, just over 70% of them seen just once; the ten biggest clones take up 2% to 2.5%. The material sequenced was PBMCs. Receptor source: a female donor in good health and CMV-seronegative.

The chain carries TRBV27 and TRBJ2-5; 9 bases are a match to TRBD1. The CDR3 has 13 amino acids. The germline gives CDR1 MNHEY, CDR2 SMNVEV (reference sequence). V lost 2 bases to trimming and J lost 7 bases; unmatched junction nucleotides: 2. CDR3 DNA sequence: TGTGCCAGCAGTTTAGCGACAGGGGGGACCCAGTACTTC. Protein product: CASSLATGGTQYF.

The chain recombines TRBV5-6 with TRBJ2-1, with a tentative D call TRBD1 (6 bases). Germline CDR1 reads SGHDT; CDR2 reads YYEEEE. The V end lost 7 bases, the J end lost 2 bases, and 13 bases lay between the germline ends. The CDR3 loop spans 14 amino acids. The CDR3 protein is CASGSTGAYNEQFF. The CDR3 coding sequence is TGTGCCAGCGGTTCGACAGGCGCCTACAATGAGCAGTTCTTC.

The table lists this clone with a count of one. This rearrangement joins TRBV10-2 to TRBJ2-6, with D tentatively TRBD2 (5 bases). This CDR3 region has 17 residues. Trimming removed 1 base from V and 0 bases from J, with 10 bases in between. Looked up from germline, CDR1 is WSHSY and CDR2 is SAAADI. This CDR3 is CASSEYLGGSGANVLTF. CDR3 bases: TGCGCCAGCAGTGAGTATTTAGGAGGCTCTGGGGCCAACGTCCTGACTTTC.

The V and J genes are TRBV27 and TRBJ2-7; TRBD1 is a possible D gene (5 bases). The V and J ends lost 0 bases and 4 bases respectively, with 10 bases between them. This CDR3 is 14 amino acids long. Per the germline V gene, CDR1 is MNHEY and CDR2 is SMNVEV (reference sequence). As DNA, the CDR3 is TGTGCCAGCAGTTTATCGCCAGGGCTGTACGAGCAGTACTTC. Translation: CASSLSPGLYEQYF.

This rearrangement joins TRBV28 to TRBJ1-1; D not resolved. V dropped 3 bases and J dropped 1 base, with 9 bases sitting between them. Germline CDR1 reads MDHEN; CDR2 reads SYDVKM. This CDR3 region has 14 residues. CDR3 sequence reads: CASSFPVSNTEAFF. The CDR3, as DNA: TGTGCCAGCAGTTTCCCTGTTTCGAACACTGAAGCTTTCTTT.

V usage is TRBV28 and J usage is TRBJ2-7, with a tentative D call TRBD2 (6 bases). The CDR3 length is 16 residues. From germline, CDR1 is MDHEN and CDR2 SYDVKM. V was clipped by 7 bases and J by 4 bases, with 23 bases between them. The CDR3 DNA follows: TGTGCCAGCATGGGACTCGACTCGTGGGGAACATACGAGCAGTACTTC. Encoded protein: CASMGLDSWGTYEQYF.

The chain combines TRBV4-1 with TRBJ2-7, with TRBD2 matching over 12 bases. Per germline, CDR1 MGHRA and CDR2 YSYEKL. This CDR3 spans 17 amino acids. V lost 1 base and J lost 3; bases outside the gene matches: 7. In DNA form, the CDR3 reads TGCGCCAGCAGCCAAGTCTTGACTAGCGGGAGTGTCTACGAGCAGTACTTC. It specifies CASSQVLTSGSVYEQYF.

The chain links TRBV27 to TRBJ2-5; 8 nucleotides agree with TRBD1. CDR3 length: 12 amino acids. Germline V gene lookup returns CDR1 MNHEY and CDR2 SMNVEV (reference sequence). V gave up 3 bases and J gave up 11 bases; unmatched junction bases: 5. CDR3: CASSLTGVEQYF. In nucleotides, the CDR3 is TGTGCCAGCAGTTTGACAGGGGTAGAGCAGTACTTC.

The V call is TRBV5-4, the J call TRBJ1-3, with D possibly TRBD1 on 6 matching bases. The V and J ends lost 0 bases and 1 base respectively, with 14 bases between them. The CDR3 consists of 17 residues. CDR1 is SGHNT and CDR2 is YYREEE in the germline V gene (reference sequence). CDR3 residues: CASSLAQQGRSGNTIYF. The CDR3 coding sequence is TGTGCCAGCAGCTTGGCTCAACAGGGTCGGTCTGGAAACACCATATATTTT. The full variable domain, its missing parts supplied by reference TRBV5-4 and TRBJ1-3, is ETGVTQSPTHLIKTRGQQVTLRCSSQSGHNTVSWYQQALGQGPQFIFQYYREEENGRGNFPPRFSGLQFPNYSSELNVNALELDDSALYLCASSLAQQGRSGNTIYFGEGSWLTVV.

A few counts support this clone. The rearrangement uses TRBV18 and TRBJ2-7; 8 nucleotides agree with TRBD2. Germline V gives CDR1 KGHSH, CDR2 LQKENI. The CDR3 runs to 15 residues. J lost 2 bases, V lost 6 bases, and 9 bases had no gene match. The CDR3 DNA sequence: TGTGCCAGCTCCCTAGGACTAGCCGATACCTACGAGCAGTACTTC. As protein: CASSLGLADTYEQYF.

The gene calls are TRBV7-3 and TRBJ2-1; 9 positions agree with TRBD2. The CDR3 runs 16 residues. The germline V gene has CDR1 SGHTA and CDR2 FQGTGA. V was pared by 0 bases and J by 5 bases, with 5 bases of the junction left unmatched. CDR3 region: CASSLTSGGKHNEQFF. In nucleotides, the CDR3 is TGTGCCAGCAGCTTAACTAGCGGGGGAAAACACAATGAGCAGTTCTTC. The whole variable domain, remainder taken from reference TRBV7-3 and TRBJ2-1, is GAGVSQTPSNKVTEKGKYVELRCDPISGHTALYWYRQSLGQGPEFLIYFQGTGAADDSGLPNDRFFAVRPEGSVSTLKIQRTERGDSAVYLCASSLTSGGKHNEQFFGPGTRLTVL.

The chain is built from TRBV11-2 and TRBJ2-7; D may be TRBD2 (6 bases). CDR1 and CDR2 from the germline V gene are SGHAT and FQNNGV. V gave up 2 bases and J gave up 3 bases, with 11 bases separating them. The CDR3 is made up of 14 amino acids. The CDR3 DNA reads TGTGCCAGCAGCTTATTTGGCGGGAACTACGAGCAGTACTTC. This sequence encodes CASSLFGGNYEQYF.

The V gene is TRBV5-1, the J gene TRBJ1-5; no firm D call. Trimming pared 1 base from V and 5 bases from J, leaving 10 bases between. The CDR3 loop spans 14 amino acids. Germline-derived CDR1 and CDR2 are SGHRS and YFSETQ. The CDR3 is CASSLIPSDQPQHF. CDR3 DNA sequence: TGCGCCAGCAGCTTGATCCCCAGCGATCAGCCCCAGCATTTT. The full variable domain, completed using reference TRBV5-1 and TRBJ1-5, is KAGVTQTPRYLIKTRGQQVTLSCSPISGHRSVSWYQQTPGQGLQFLFEYFSETQRNKGNFPGRFSGRQFSNSRSEMNVSTLELGDSALYLCASSLIPSDQPQHFGDGTRLSIL.

V gene TRBV5-6 combines with J gene TRBJ2-1; D might be TRBD2 (6 bases). CDR1 is SGHDT, CDR2 YYEEEE, per germline. CDR3 size: 15 residues. V was shortened by 1 base and J by 5 bases, with 13 bases between the two germline ends. CDR3 nucleotides: TGTGCCAGCAGCTTGCGGAGGCGGGAAAACAATGAGCAGTTCTTC. Its protein is CASSLRRRENNEQFF.

This sequence joins TRBV7-9 and TRBJ2-2, with D perhaps matching TRBD2 (6 bases). The germline V gene encodes CDR1 SEHNR and CDR2 FQNEAQ (reference sequence). The CDR3 contains 16 residues. V dropped 6 bases and J dropped 6 bases, with 20 bases sitting between them. The CDR3 protein is CASRGGTFLGPGELFF. For the CDR3, the DNA is TGTGCCAGCAGGGGCGGGACTTTCCTAGGGCCCGGGGAGCTGTTTTTT.

The chain uses TRBV10-3 and TRBJ1-1; tentative D call: TRBD1 (5 bases). The ends were cut back, 2 bases at V and 4 bases at J, with 17 bases in the middle. The CDR3 has 16 amino acids. Germline V gene lookup returns CDR1 ENHRY and CDR2 SYGVKD. CDR3 nucleotides: TGTGCCATCAGTGAGAGGATTGTCAGGGACTCCACTGAAGCTTTCTTT. Translated, it gives CAISERIVRDSTEAFF.

The chain recombines TRBV27 with TRBJ2-1; 10 nucleotides agree with TRBD2. Trimming removed 4 bases from V and 5 bases from J; junction bases left unmatched: 2. Germline V gene sequence: CDR1 MNHEY, CDR2 SMNVEV (reference sequence). The CDR3 length is 14 residues. CDR3 residues: CASSSSGSNNEQFF. DNA for the CDR3: TGTGCCAGCAGTTCTAGCGGGAGTAACAATGAGCAGTTCTTC.

The chain joins TRBV28 to TRBJ1-2; 9 bases map to TRBD1. J gave up 2 bases and V 10 bases, and 8 bases lay outside the gene matches. Germline V gene lookup returns CDR1 MDHEN and CDR2 SYDVKM. The CDR3 loop spans 14 amino acids. The CDR3 reads CAIVQGARNYGYTF. The CDR3 DNA reads as TGTGCCATCGTACAGGGGGCCCGGAACTATGGCTACACCTTC.

This chain links TRBV7-9 with TRBJ2-2; the D gene is possibly TRBD1 (5 bases). Germline CDR1 is SEHNR and CDR2 is FQNEAQ (reference sequence). CDR3 length: 16 amino acids. The V end lost 5 bases, the J end lost 10 bases, and 23 bases lay between the germline ends. The CDR3 DNA reads TGTGCCAGCAGCCGAGGACAAGTCCTCACTTCGTTGGAGCTGTTTTTT. Protein sequence: CASSRGQVLTSLELFF. Together with reference TRBV7-9 and TRBJ2-2, the CDR3 gives the full variable domain: DTGVSQNPRHKITKRGQNVTFRCDPISEHNRLYWYRQTLGQGPEFLTYFQNEAQLEKSRLLSDRFSAERPKGSFSTLEIQRTEQGDSAMYLCASSRGQVLTSLELFFGEGSRLTVL.

Only one count was recorded for this clone. The chain carries TRBV7-9 and TRBJ2-1; 14 bases agree with TRBD2. Germline CDR1 reads SEHNR; CDR2 reads FQNEAQ (reference sequence). The V and J ends lost 5 bases and 2 bases, in that order; junction bases with no gene match: 5. This CDR3 contains 17 residues. CDR3 region: CASSGLAGGRTYNEQFF. The CDR3 DNA follows: TGTGCCAGCAGCGGACTAGCGGGAGGACGGACCTACAATGAGCAGTTCTTC. Full variable domain (missing parts from reference TRBV7-9 and TRBJ2-1): DTGVSQNPRHKITKRGQNVTFRCDPISEHNRLYWYRQTLGQGPEFLTYFQNEAQLEKSRLLSDRFSAERPKGSFSTLEIQRTEQGDSAMYLCASSGLAGGRTYNEQFFGPGTRLTVL.

CDR3 in amino acids: CATSGQGAVRGYNEQFF. The CDR3 bases are TGTGCCACCAGCGGACAGGGGGCTGTGCGGGGCTACAATGAGCAGTTCTTC. The chain links TRBV15 to TRBJ2-1, with 11 positions matching TRBD1. This CDR3 contains 17 residues. V shed 5 bases, J shed 3 bases, and the junction held 9 bases outside the gene matches. Looked up from germline, CDR1 is LNHNV and CDR2 is YYDKDF (reference sequence).